The clone carrying this T cell receptor beta chain was seen more than once but under ten times. Its antigen is as yet unknown. Sequenced by immunoSEQ multiplex PCR; TCRdb stores in-frame clones only, minus some. The sample contains approximately 150,000 clones, 90% to 95% of which appear only once. The data originate from a study of T cell responses to AZD1222 COVID-19 vaccine. Whole-study findings and limits: At baseline, just six or seven AZD1222 recipients tested seropositive. Spike-specific TCR breadth and depth both grew after two AZD1222 doses. Repertoire sampling was restricted to post-peak T cell response timepoints.

The CDR3 is made up of 12 amino acids. Germline V CDR1 and CDR2: SGHTA, FQGNSA. V lost 3 bases, J lost 6 bases, and 6 bases lay in between. The rearrangement joins TRBV7-2 to TRBJ1-3; D is ambiguous. This receptor was obtained from an adult in good health. The sequencing used peripheral blood, collected on day 0 of AZD1222 vaccination. CDR3: CASSFEENTIYF. The CDR3 DNA follows: TGTGCCAGCAGCTTTGAAGAAAACACCATATATTTT.